Listed below are T cell receptor beta chains from one sample, sequenced in a study of shared clonotypes between healthy human individuals. Assay: immunoSEQ multiplex PCR; the TCRdb copy retains only in-frame clones and omits some. The table shows around 700,000 clones, with about 80% occurring only once. Specimen: memory CD4+ T cells sorted from blood. The receptors derive from a woman in her 30s in good health. CDR3s include the opening cysteine and the closing phenylalanine or tryptophan. Each record gives: D gene, J gene, clone size, V gene, CDR3 protein, CDR3 DNA. D genes are given only for firm matches. Some rows mark clone size as missing; the rest say once, few, many or name a class of expanded clone.

>NA|TRBJ1-5|NA|TRBV7-9
CASSLGWNQPQHF
TGTGCCAGCAGCTTAGGGTGGAATCAGCCCCAGCATTTT
>NA|TRBJ1-2|NA|TRBV28
CASSLGGVSNYGYTF
TGTGCCAGCAGTTTAGGGGGGGTTTCTAACTATGGCTACACCTTC
>NA|TRBJ1-4|NA|TRBV28
CASSFALGREGASGNEKLFF
TGTGCCAGCAGTTTCGCGTTGGGCAGGGAAGGGGCAAGCGGTAATGAAAAACTGTTTTTT
>NA|TRBJ2-4|few|TRBV27
CASSPSAGNIQYF
TGTGCCAGCAGTCCGTCGGCAGGGAACATTCAGTACTTC
>NA|TRBJ1-1|NA|TRBV19
CASISDFGTSEAFF
TGTGCCAGTATCTCCGACTTCGGGACCTCCGAAGCTTTCTTT
>NA|TRBJ2-1|NA|TRBV7-9
CASSLGSQGRDEQFF
TGTGCCAGCAGCTTAGGGTCGCAGGGGCGGGATGAGCAGTTCTTC
>TRBD2|TRBJ2-1|NA|TRBV7-2
CASSKTSGRRNEQFF
TGTGCCAGCAGCAAGACTAGCGGGAGGAGAAATGAGCAGTTCTTC
>TRBD1|TRBJ2-7|NA|TRBV9
CASSVGDRTYEQYF
TGTGCCAGCAGCGTAGGGGACAGAACCTACGAGCAGTACTTC
>TRBD2|TRBJ2-1|once|TRBV7-9
CASRSGTSGRYNEQFF
TGTGCCAGCAGATCCGGGACTAGCGGGAGGTACAATGAGCAGTTCTTC
>NA|TRBJ1-4|NA|TRBV7-9
CASSHPGWEGEKLFF
TGTGCCAGCAGCCACCCAGGGTGGGAAGGTGAAAAACTGTTTTTT
>NA|TRBJ2-5|NA|TRBV7-9
CASKGQSAGGKRETQYF
TGTGCCAGCAAAGGACAGTCGGCGGGTGGAAAGAGGGAGACCCAGTACTTC
>TRBD1|TRBJ1-4|NA|TRBV4-1
CASSQGRGRGLEREKLFF
TGCGCCAGCAGCCAAGGTAGAGGCAGGGGGCTTGAGAGGGAGAAACTGTTTTTT
>TRBD2|TRBJ2-5|NA|TRBV25-1
CASSESLRESSETQYF
TGTGCCAGCAGTGAATCCTTGCGGGAGTCGTCGGAGACCCAGTACTTC
>NA|TRBJ1-1|NA|TRBV15
CATSGGLRTEAFF
TGTGCCACCAGCGGGGGGCTTCGTACTGAAGCTTTCTTT
>NA|TRBJ1-5|NA|TRBV10-3
CAISAETNQPQHF
TGTGCCATCAGTGCCGAAACGAATCAGCCCCAGCATTTT
>TRBD1|TRBJ1-2|NA|TRBV4-1
CASSQGPGTVDGYTF
TGCGCCAGCAGCCAAGGACCCGGGACAGTTGATGGCTACACCTTC
>NA|TRBJ2-1|few|TRBV5-1
CASSLGGESSNEQFF
TGCGCCAGCAGCTTGGGGGGAGAGTCTAGCAATGAGCAGTTCTTC
>TRBD2|TRBJ2-5|NA|TRBV5-6
CASSLASGRYQETQYF
TGTGCCAGCAGCTTGGCTAGCGGACGGTACCAAGAGACCCAGTACTTC
>NA|TRBJ1-4|NA|TRBV2
CASSGQRTNEKLFF
TGTGCCAGCAGCGGACAGAGAACTAATGAAAAACTGTTTTTT
>NA|TRBJ2-3|NA|TRBV6-6
CASSHLGRIDTQYF
TGTGCCAGCAGTCATCTCGGGCGGATAGATACGCAGTATTTT
>NA|TRBJ2-7|few|TRBV27
CASSFRADNYEQYF
TGTGCCAGCAGTTTTAGAGCGGACAATTACGAGCAGTACTTC
>TRBD2|TRBJ2-7|NA|TRBV7-2
CASSLRQFGLADSYEQYF
TGTGCCAGCAGCTTAAGGCAATTCGGACTAGCGGACTCCTACGAGCAGTACTTC
>NA|TRBJ2-2|few|TRBV5-6
CASSLYSSNTGELFF
TGTGCCAGCAGCTTGTATAGTTCGAACACCGGGGAGCTGTTTTTT
>NA|TRBJ1-5|NA|TRBV5-1
CASSQGHPNQPQHF
TGCGCCAGCAGCCAGGGACACCCAAATCAGCCCCAGCATTTT
>TRBD1|TRBJ2-7|NA|TRBV5-1
CASSAGTGGFEQYF
TGCGCCAGCAGCGCCGGGACAGGGGGCTTCGAGCAGTACTTC
>NA|TRBJ2-3|NA|TRBV20-1
CSAPPSDTQYF
TGCAGTGCTCCTCCCTCAGATACGCAGTATTTT
>NA|TRBJ2-2|NA|TRBV4-2
CASSQEAANTGELFF
TGTGCCAGCAGCCAAGAGGCGGCGAACACCGGGGAGCTGTTTTTT
>NA|TRBJ2-1|NA|TRBV9
CASSVDLAQSYNEQFF
TGTGCCAGCAGCGTAGATCTAGCGCAGTCCTACAATGAGCAGTTCTTC
>NA|TRBJ1-1|NA|TRBV5-1
CASSLVPSGNTEAFF
TGCGCCAGCAGCTTGGTGCCCTCGGGGAACACTGAAGCTTTCTTT
>NA|TRBJ2-2|NA|TRBV5-1
CASSLGGGPTGELFF
TGCGCCAGCAGCTTGGGGGGCGGGCCGACCGGGGAGCTGTTTTTT
>NA|TRBJ2-7|NA|TRBV28
CASSAWDASYEQYF
TGTGCCAGCAGTGCCTGGGACGCCTCCTACGAGCAGTACTTC
>NA|TRBJ2-3|NA|TRBV10-3
CAISEASRTDTQYF
TGTGCCATCAGTGAGGCTAGCAGGACAGATACGCAGTATTTT
>NA|TRBJ1-1|NA|TRBV11-2
CASSPPRGLNTEAFF
TGTGCCAGCAGCCCACCGCGGGGCCTGAACACTGAAGCTTTCTTT
>TRBD2|TRBJ2-1|NA|TRBV7-9
CASSLGTAGEQFF
TGTGCCAGCAGCCTTGGTACAGCGGGGGAGCAGTTCTTC
>NA|TRBJ2-3|NA|TRBV10-3
CAISEGTDTQYF
TGTGCCATCAGTGAGGGCACAGATACGCAGTATTTT
>NA|TRBJ1-5|few|TRBV28
CASSQGVHSNQPQHF
TGTGCCAGCAGTCAGGGCGTCCATAGCAATCAGCCCCAGCATTTT